Given below is one T cell receptor (beta chain) in context. Its antigen is still unknown. This was the immunoSEQ v3.0 assay at survey level. Sequencing was performed with immunoSEQ multiplex PCR; in TCRdb, only in-frame clones are kept and a portion is missing. The sample has roughly 20,000 clones; roughly four fifths are singletons. The source of the sample is a study of long-term antiretroviral therapy in people with HIV. General study results and limits: Clones expanded before ART dominated the repertoire at all time points.

The germline V gene encodes CDR1 KGHSH and CDR2 LQKENI. This CDR3 has 15 amino acids. The junction had 0 bases not matched to a gene; V was cut back by 1 base and J by 1 base. Researchers secured at least one pre-ART and at least two post-ART PBMC samples from each donor. The cryopreserved samples used held about 1-10 million PBMC prior to extraction of DNA. The receptor was isolated from a woman in her forties with HIV. The gene calls are TRBV18 and TRBJ2-3; TRBD2 agrees at 9 bases. Sequencing used unsorted PBMCs, obtained around 1.8 years before starting antiretroviral therapy. The CDR3 protein is CASSPLAGGTDTQYF. The CDR3 DNA sequence: TGTGCCAGCTCACCACTAGCGGGAGGCACAGATACGCAGTATTTT.